This T cell receptor (beta chain) comes out of a study of chemoradiotherapy in HPV16-positive cancers. Generated by immunoSEQ multiplex PCR, the TCRdb table keeps only in-frame clones and is missing some. The data contain fewer than 20,000 clones, about nine tenths of them singletons. Between the trimmed V and J ends, which lost 3 bases and 1 base, there was a span of 19 bases. CDR3 length: 18 amino acids. Germline V gives CDR1 SGHDN, CDR2 FVKESK. The specimen comprised blood, sampled from a patient who underwent chemoradiotherapy. The rearrangement uses TRBV14 and TRBJ1-3; D gene ambiguous. This sequence was found in a human donor with HPV-associated anogenital cancer. As DNA, the CDR3 is TGTGCCAGCAGCCAGCCCCGGGGAGGCAGGACTTCTGGAAACACCATATATTTT. It codes for CASSQPRGGRTSGNTIYF.